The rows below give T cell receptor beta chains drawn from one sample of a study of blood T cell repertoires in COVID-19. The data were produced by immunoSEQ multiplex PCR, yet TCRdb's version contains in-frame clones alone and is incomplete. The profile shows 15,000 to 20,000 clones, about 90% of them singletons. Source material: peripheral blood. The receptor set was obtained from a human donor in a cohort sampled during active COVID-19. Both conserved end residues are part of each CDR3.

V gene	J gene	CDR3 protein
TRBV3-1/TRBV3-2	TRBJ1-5	CASSYDRNQPQHF
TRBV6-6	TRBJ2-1	CASRYETGSYNEQFF
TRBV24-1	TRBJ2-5	CATSDPGQAEETQYF
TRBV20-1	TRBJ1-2	CSAVQGYGYTF
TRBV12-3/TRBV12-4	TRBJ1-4	CASSGSISGKLFF
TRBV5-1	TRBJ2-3	CASSWGTSGGTDTQYF
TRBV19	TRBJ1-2	CATYSADSYGYTF
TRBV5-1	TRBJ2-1	CASSSTGLAGYNEQFF
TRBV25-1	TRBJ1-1	CASSEINSAEAFF
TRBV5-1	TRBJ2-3	CASSLSVAGYTDTQYF
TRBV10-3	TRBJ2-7	CAISESNRPSGYEQYF
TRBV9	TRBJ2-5	CASSVGVGQGSETQYF
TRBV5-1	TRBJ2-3	CASSLETGATDTQYF
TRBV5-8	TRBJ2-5	CASSLTYGQMPETQYF